This T cell receptor beta chain was sequenced in a study of regulatory T cells in long-lasting Graves disease. Building the TCR beta libraries relied on iRepertoire HTBI primers, and CDR3 regions underwent Arm-PCR. MiXCR, applied by TCRdb to the multiplex PCR reads, yields one record per CDR3 protein. The table lists some 370,000 distinct CDR3 sequences, roughly 23% of them singletons, with approximately 30% in the top ten. Described time point: persistent/refractory GD, antithyroid drugs over 5 years with positive TRAb. RNA isolated from PBMCs was used to make the TCR library. A blood draw put about 10 milliliters of peripheral blood into EDTA tubes. Per the germline V gene, CDR1 is SGHAT and CDR2 is FQDESV (reference sequence). The ends were cut back, 5 bases at V and 0 bases at J, with 14 bases in the middle. The CDR3 contains 16 residues.

The sequenced sample was peripheral blood mononuclear cells (PBMCs), obtained when the disease was refractory, from a patient treated with antithyroid drugs. The chain recombines TRBV11-1 with TRBJ1-3, with D possibly being TRBD1 (6 bases). The clonotype originates from a woman in her 40s with Graves disease. The CDR3 coding sequence is TGTGCCAGCAGCCCGTGGACAGACCTCTCTGGAAACACCATATATTTT. Amino acid sequence: CASSPWTDLSGNTIYF.